This T cell receptor (beta chain) stems from a study of blood T cell repertoires in COVID-19. Overall study context: The origin of the acute and convalescent COVID-19 samples was the United States, Italy and Spain.

Shortly before study entry, within 2 weeks, exposed participants had met a COVID-19 case. Trimming removed 4 bases at V and 6 bases at J, with 18 bases between. The length of the CDR3 is 15 residues. Per germline, CDR1 LGHNA and CDR2 YSLEER. Data came from immunoSEQ multiplex PCR; TCRdb stores just in-frame clones and leaves some out. Found here are 250,000 or so clones, about 88% of them singletons; the top ten hold roughly 6.7%. This clone has just a few counts. This chain connects TRBV4-3 to TRBJ1-1; weak D call: TRBD1 (5 bases). This sequence originates from a woman between 45 and 65 years old who had been exposed to COVID-19. The sequencing input was PBMCs or T cells enriched from blood (not recorded which). In DNA form, the CDR3 reads TGCGCCAGCAGCCTCGGACACTCTCCATCGGCTGAAGCTTTCTTT. Protein: CASSLGHSPSAEAFF.